This T cell receptor beta chain was sequenced during a study of blood T cell repertoires in COVID-19. Study-level information: Sources were T cells, B-cell-depleted T cells, or PBMCs; the material itself was cDNA or gDNA.

The protocol was immunoSEQ multiplex PCR, while the TCRdb copy is restricted to in-frame clones and leaves out a portion. The sample contains fewer than 150,000 clones, 80% to 90% of which appear only once. The CDR3 extends over 15 amino acids. The V end lost 2 bases, the J end lost 4 bases, and 12 bases lay between the germline ends. Per the germline V gene, CDR1 is MNHNY and CDR2 is SVGAGI (reference sequence). The receptor was isolated from a woman aged 70 to 79 with acute or convalescent COVID-19. Material for sequencing was peripheral blood. The chain has TRBV6-6 and TRBJ1-5; no reliable D call. This chain's CDR3 is CASSYAGKMNQPQHF. CDR3 nucleotides: TGTGCCAGCAGTTACGCCGGGAAAATGAATCAGCCCCAGCATTTT.